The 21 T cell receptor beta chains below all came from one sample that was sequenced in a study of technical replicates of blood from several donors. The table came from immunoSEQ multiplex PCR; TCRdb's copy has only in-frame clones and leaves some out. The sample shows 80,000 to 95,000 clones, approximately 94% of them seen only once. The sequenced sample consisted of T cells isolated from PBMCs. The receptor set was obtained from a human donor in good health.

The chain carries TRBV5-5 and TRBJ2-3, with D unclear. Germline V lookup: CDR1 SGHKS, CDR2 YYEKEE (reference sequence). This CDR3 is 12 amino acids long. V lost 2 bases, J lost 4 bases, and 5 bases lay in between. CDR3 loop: CASSLSADTQYF. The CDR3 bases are TGTGCCAGCAGCTTAAGCGCAGATACGCAGTATTTT. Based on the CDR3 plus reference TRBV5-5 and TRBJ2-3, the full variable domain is DAGVTQSPTHLIKTRGQQVTLRCSPISGHKSVSWYQQVLGQGPQFIFQYYEKEERGRGNFPDRFSARQFPNYSSELNVNALLLGDSALYLCASSLSADTQYFGPGTRLTVL.

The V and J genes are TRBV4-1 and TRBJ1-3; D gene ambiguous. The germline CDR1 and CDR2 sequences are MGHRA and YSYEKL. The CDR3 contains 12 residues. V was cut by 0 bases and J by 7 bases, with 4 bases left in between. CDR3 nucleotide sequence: TGCGCCAGCAGCCAAGATGGCAACACCATATATTTT. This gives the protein CASSQDGNTIYF.

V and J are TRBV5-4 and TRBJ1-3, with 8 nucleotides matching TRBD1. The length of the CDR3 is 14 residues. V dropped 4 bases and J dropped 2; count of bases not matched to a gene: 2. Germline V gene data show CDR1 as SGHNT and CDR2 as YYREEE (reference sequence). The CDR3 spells CASSADRAGNTIYF. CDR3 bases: TGTGCCAGCAGCGCGGACAGGGCTGGAAACACCATATATTTT.

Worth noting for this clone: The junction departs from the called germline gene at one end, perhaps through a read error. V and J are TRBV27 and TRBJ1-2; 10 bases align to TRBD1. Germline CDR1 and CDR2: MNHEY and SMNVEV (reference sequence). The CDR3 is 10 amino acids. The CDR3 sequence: CASAWDRGVF. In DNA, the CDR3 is TGTGCCAGCGCTTGGGACAGGGGCGTCTTC.

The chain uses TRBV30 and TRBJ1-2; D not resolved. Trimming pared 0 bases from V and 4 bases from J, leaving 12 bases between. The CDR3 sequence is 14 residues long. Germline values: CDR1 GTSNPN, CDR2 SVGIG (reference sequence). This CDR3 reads CAWSVGGDAYGYTF. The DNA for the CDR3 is TGTGCCTGGAGTGTAGGAGGAGATGCCTATGGCTACACCTTC.

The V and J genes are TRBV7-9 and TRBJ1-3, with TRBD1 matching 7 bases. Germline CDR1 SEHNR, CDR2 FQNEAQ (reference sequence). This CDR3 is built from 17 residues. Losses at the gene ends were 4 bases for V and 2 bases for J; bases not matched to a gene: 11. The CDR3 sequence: CASSSDRVKWAGNTIYF. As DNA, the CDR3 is TGTGCCAGCAGCTCAGACAGGGTAAAGTGGGCTGGAAACACCATATATTTT. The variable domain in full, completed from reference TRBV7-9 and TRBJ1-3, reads DTGVSQNPRHKITKRGQNVTFRCDPISEHNRLYWYRQTLGQGPEFLTYFQNEAQLEKSRLLSDRFSAERPKGSFSTLEIQRTEQGDSAMYLCASSSDRVKWAGNTIYFGEGSWLTVV.

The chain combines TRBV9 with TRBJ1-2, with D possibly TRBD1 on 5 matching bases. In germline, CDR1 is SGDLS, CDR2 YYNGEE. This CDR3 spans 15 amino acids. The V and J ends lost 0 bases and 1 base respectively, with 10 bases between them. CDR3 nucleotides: TGTGCCAGCAGCGTAGATGACAGTTTTAACTATGGCTACACCTTC. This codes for CASSVDDSFNYGYTF.

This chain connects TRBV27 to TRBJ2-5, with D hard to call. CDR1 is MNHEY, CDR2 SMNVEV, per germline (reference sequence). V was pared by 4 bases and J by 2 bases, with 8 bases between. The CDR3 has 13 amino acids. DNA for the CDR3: TGTGCCAGCAGTTCCGTATCTCAAGAGACCCAGTACTTC. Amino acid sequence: CASSSVSQETQYF.

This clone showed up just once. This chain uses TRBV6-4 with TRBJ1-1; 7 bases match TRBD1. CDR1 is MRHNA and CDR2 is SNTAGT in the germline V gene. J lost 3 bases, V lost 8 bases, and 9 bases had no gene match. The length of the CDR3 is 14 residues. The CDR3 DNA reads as TGTGCCAGCCGAGCCCAGGGGGTCGACACTGAAGCTTTCTTT. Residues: CASRAQGVDTEAFF.

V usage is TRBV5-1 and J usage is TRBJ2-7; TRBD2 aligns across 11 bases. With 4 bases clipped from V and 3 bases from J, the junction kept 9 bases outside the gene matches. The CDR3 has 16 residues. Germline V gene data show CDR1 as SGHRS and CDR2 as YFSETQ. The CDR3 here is CASSLRTSGSIYEQYF. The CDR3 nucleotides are TGCGCCAGCAGCCTCCGGACTAGCGGGTCCATCTACGAGCAGTACTTC.

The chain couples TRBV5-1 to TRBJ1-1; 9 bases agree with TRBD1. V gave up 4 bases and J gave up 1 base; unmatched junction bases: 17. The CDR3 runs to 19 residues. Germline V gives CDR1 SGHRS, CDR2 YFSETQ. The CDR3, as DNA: TGCGCCAGCAGCCTGATCCGCCGGGACAGGGCTCGGGGGAACACTGAAGCTTTCTTT. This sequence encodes CASSLIRRDRARGNTEAFF.

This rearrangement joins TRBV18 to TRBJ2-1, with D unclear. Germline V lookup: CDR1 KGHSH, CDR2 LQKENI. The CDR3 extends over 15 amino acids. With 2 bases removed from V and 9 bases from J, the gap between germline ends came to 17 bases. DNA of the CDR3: TGTGCCAGCTCACCAGGCTTCGTCGAGGTAGTTGAGCAGTTCTTC. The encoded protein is CASSPGFVEVVEQFF.

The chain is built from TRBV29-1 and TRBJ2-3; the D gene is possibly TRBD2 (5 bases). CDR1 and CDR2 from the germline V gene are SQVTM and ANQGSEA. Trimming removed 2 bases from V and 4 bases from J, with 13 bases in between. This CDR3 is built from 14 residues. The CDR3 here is CSVEPPGSADTQYF. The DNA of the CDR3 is TGCAGCGTTGAACCCCCGGGGTCCGCAGATACGCAGTATTTT.

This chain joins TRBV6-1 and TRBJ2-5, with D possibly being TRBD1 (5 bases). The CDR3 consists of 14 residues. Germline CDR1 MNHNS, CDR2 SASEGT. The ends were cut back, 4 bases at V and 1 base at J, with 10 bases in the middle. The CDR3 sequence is CASSGDGAQETQYF. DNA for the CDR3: TGTGCCAGCAGTGGGGATGGGGCCCAAGAGACCCAGTACTTC.

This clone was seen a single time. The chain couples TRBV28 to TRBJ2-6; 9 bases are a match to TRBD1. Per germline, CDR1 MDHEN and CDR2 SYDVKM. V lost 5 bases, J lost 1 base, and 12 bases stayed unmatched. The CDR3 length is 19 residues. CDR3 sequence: CASSTPPGQGISGANVLTF. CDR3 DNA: TGTGCCAGCAGTACCCCCCCGGGACAGGGAATTTCTGGGGCCAACGTCCTGACTTTC.

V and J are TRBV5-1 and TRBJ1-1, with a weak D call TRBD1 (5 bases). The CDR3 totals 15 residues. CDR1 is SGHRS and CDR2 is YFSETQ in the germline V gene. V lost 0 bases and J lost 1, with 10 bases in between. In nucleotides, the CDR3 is TGCGCCAGCAGCTTGGAAGGACATCCGAACACTGAAGCTTTCTTT. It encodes CASSLEGHPNTEAFF.

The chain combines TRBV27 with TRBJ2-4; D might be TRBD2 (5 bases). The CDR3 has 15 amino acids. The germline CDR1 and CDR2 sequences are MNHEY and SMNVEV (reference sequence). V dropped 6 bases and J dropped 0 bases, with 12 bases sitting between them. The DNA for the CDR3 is TGTGCCAGCAGGAGCGGACCCCTAGCCAAAAACATTCAGTACTTC. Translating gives CASRSGPLAKNIQYF.

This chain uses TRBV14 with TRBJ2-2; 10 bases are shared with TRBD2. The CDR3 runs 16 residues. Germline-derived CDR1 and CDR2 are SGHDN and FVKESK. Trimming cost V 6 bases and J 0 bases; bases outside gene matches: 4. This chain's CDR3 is CASRKLAGTNTGELFF. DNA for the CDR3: TGTGCCAGCAGGAAACTAGCGGGGACGAACACCGGGGAGCTGTTTTTT.

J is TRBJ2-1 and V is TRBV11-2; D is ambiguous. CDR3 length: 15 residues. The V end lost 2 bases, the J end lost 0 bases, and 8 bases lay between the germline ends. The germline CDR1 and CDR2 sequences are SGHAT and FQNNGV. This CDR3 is CASSLSTDSYNEQFF. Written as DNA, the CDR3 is TGTGCCAGCAGCTTAAGTACAGACTCCTACAATGAGCAGTTCTTC.

CDR3 region: CASSVQGYGYTF. In nucleotides, the CDR3 is TGTGCCAGCAGTGTCCAGGGGTATGGCTACACCTTC. The chain is built from TRBV6-1 and TRBJ1-2, with D perhaps matching TRBD1 (6 bases). Germline V lookup: CDR1 MNHNS, CDR2 SASEGT. With 4 bases removed from V and 5 bases from J, the gap between germline ends came to 8 bases. CDR3 size: 12 residues.

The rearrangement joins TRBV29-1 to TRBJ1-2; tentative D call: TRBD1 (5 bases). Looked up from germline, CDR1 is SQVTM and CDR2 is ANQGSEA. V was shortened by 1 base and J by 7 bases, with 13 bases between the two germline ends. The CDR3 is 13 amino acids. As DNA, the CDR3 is TGCAGCGTTGAAGGCGGGGGTATTCGTGGCTACACCTTC. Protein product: CSVEGGGIRGYTF.